The 31 T cell receptor beta chains presented below share a single source sample, sequenced in a study of monozygotic twins with inflammatory bowel disease. TCRdb reprocessed the 5' RACE reads, with one entry per CDR3 protein and no DNA. Here the sample table reports 170,000 or so distinct CDR3 sequences. Sequencing used blood. The receptors were sampled from a human donor with ulcerative colitis or Crohn's disease, or a healthy co-twin of an affected twin (not recorded which).

The V gene is TRBV11-2, the J gene TRBJ2-2. This CDR3 spans 18 amino acids. CDR1 SGHAT and CDR2 FQNNGV come from the germline V gene. The CDR3: CASTLLSHTPVNTGELFF. The full variable domain, with the rest looked up from reference TRBV11-2 and TRBJ2-2, is EAGVAQSPRYKIIEKRQSVAFWCNPISGHATLYWYQQILGQGPKLLIQFQNNGVVDDSQLPKDRFSAERLKGVDSTLKIQPAKLEDSAVYLCASTLLSHTPVNTGELFFGEGSRLTVL.

The chain combines TRBV5-1 with TRBJ2-5; the D call of TRBD1 rests on TCRdb alone, since no DNA is present to check it. CDR1 is SGHRS, CDR2 YFSETQ, per germline. The CDR3 is 14 amino acids. Here the CDR3 reads CASSFGQGQETQYF. The full variable domain, rest sourced from reference TRBV5-1 and TRBJ2-5, is KAGVTQTPRYLIKTRGQQVTLSCSPISGHRSVSWYQQTPGQGLQFLFEYFSETQRNKGNFPGRFSGRQFSNSRSEMNVSTLELGDSALYLCASSFGQGQETQYFGPGTRLLVL.

The chain links TRBV5-1 to TRBJ2-7; absent DNA, TCRdb's TRBD2 call cannot be checked. The germline V gene encodes CDR1 SGHRS and CDR2 YFSETQ. The CDR3 covers 17 residues. CDR3 amino acids: CASSLDSLAGGKDEQYF. The full variable domain, completed using reference TRBV5-1 and TRBJ2-7, is KAGVTQTPRYLIKTRGQQVTLSCSPISGHRSVSWYQQTPGQGLQFLFEYFSETQRNKGNFPGRFSGRQFSNSRSEMNVSTLELGDSALYLCASSLDSLAGGKDEQYFGPGTRLTVT.

The chain is built from TRBV20-1 and TRBJ1-5; TCRdb lists TRBD1, though no DNA is available to test this call. This CDR3 is built from 13 residues. CDR1 and CDR2 from the germline V gene are DFQATT and SNEGSKA (reference sequence). This chain's CDR3 is CSVLTGSNQPQHF.

V is TRBV11-2 and J is TRBJ2-3. This CDR3 comprises 14 residues. Germline values: CDR1 SGHAT, CDR2 FQNNGV. CDR3 protein: CASSVSPRTDTQYF.

The gene calls are TRBV3-1 and TRBJ1-6. Per the germline V gene, CDR1 is LGHDT and CDR2 is YNNKEL (reference sequence). The CDR3 totals 13 residues. The chain's CDR3 is CASSQVINSPLHF.

The V gene is TRBV12-3 or TRBV12-4, the J gene TRBJ1-5; TCRdb's D call of TRBD1 is untestable without DNA. The CDR3 length is 16 residues. CDR3 sequence: CASSRRTGGGNQPQHF.

This chain joins TRBV29-1 and TRBJ2-3; TCRdb outputs TRBD1, but without DNA this stays unchecked. Germline V lookup: CDR1 SQVTM, CDR2 ANQGSEA. The CDR3 runs to 11 residues. The CDR3 spells CSVGLGDTQYF.

The J gene is TRBJ1-1, the V gene TRBV3-1; as DNA is missing, the TRBD1 call by TCRdb cannot be tested. Germline CDR1 reads LGHDT; CDR2 reads YNNKEL (reference sequence). The length of the CDR3 is 15 residues. The CDR3 region is CASSQLRGSDTEAFF.

The chain couples TRBV10-3 to TRBJ1-2; TCRdb designates TRBD1, a call that cannot be tested without DNA. The length of the CDR3 is 15 residues. Germline V gene sequence: CDR1 ENHRY, CDR2 SYGVKD. This CDR3 is CAISDQGSPNYGYTF.

The chain uses TRBV15 and TRBJ1-2; TCRdb returns TRBD1, unconfirmable since there is no DNA. This CDR3 is built from 15 residues. The germline CDR1 and CDR2 sequences are LNHNV and YYDKDF (reference sequence). CDR3: CATSRPQGIGYGYTF. Using reference TRBV15 and TRBJ1-2 for the parts outside the CDR3, the full variable domain is DAMVIQNPRYQVTQFGKPVTLSCSQTLNHNVMYWYQQKSSQAPKLLFHYYDKDFNNEADTPDNFQSRRPNTSFCFLDIRSPGLGDTAMYLCATSRPQGIGYGYTFGSGTRLTVV.

This chain joins TRBV20-1 and TRBJ2-1; TCRdb's D call, TRBD1, is unchecked because there is no DNA. This CDR3 is 16 amino acids long. Germline V gene lookup returns CDR1 DFQATT and CDR2 SNEGSKA (reference sequence). CDR3 sequence reads: CSAGYLTGGAYNEQFF.

The chain is built from TRBV5-1 and TRBJ1-2; TCRdb lists TRBD1, though no DNA is available to test this call. CDR1 and CDR2 from the germline V gene are SGHRS and YFSETQ. The CDR3 is 14 amino acids. CDR3 region: CASSSPGQIYGYTF.

The V call is TRBV20-1, the J call TRBJ1-1; TCRdb lists TRBD1, though no DNA is available to test this call. CDR1 is DFQATT and CDR2 is SNEGSKA in the germline V gene (reference sequence). The CDR3 runs 14 residues. The CDR3: CSATWGNMNTEAFF.

The chain carries TRBV18 and TRBJ2-7; checking the TCRdb D call of TRBD1 is not possible without DNA. The germline CDR1 and CDR2 sequences are KGHSH and LQKENI. The CDR3 runs to 14 residues. The CDR3 sequence: CASSIQGMNYEQYF.

This chain connects TRBV29-1 to TRBJ1-2; TCRdb selects TRBD1, and the lack of DNA leaves this call unchecked. The germline V gene encodes CDR1 SQVTM and CDR2 ANQGSEA. This CDR3 is 12 amino acids long. The CDR3 spells CSAGTGERGYTF.

V and J are TRBV30 and TRBJ2-1; TCRdb calls TRBD2, which cannot be checked without DNA. From germline, CDR1 is GTSNPN and CDR2 SVGIG (reference sequence). The CDR3 has 12 residues. The CDR3 loop is CAWSEGHNEQFF.

This chain uses TRBV27 with TRBJ1-2. There are 13 residues in the CDR3. CDR1 MNHEY and CDR2 SMNVEV come from the germline V gene (reference sequence). CDR3 in amino acids: CASSLSWGRGYTF.

The chain combines TRBV28 with TRBJ2-3. The CDR3 totals 15 residues. Germline-derived CDR1 and CDR2 are MDHEN and SYDVKM. The CDR3 loop reads CASSLGSSGADTQYF.

CDR3 in amino acids: CASGTSDTNIQYF. V gene TRBV6-2 or TRBV6-3 combines with J gene TRBJ2-4; lacking DNA, the TRBD2 call made by TCRdb goes unchecked. Per the germline V gene, CDR1 is MNHEY and CDR2 is SVGEGT. The CDR3 runs 13 residues.

The V call is TRBV7-2, the J call TRBJ2-3; TCRdb returns TRBD1, unconfirmable since there is no DNA. Germline loops: CDR1 SGHTA, CDR2 FQGNSA. The CDR3 spans 15 residues. Here the CDR3 reads CASRNWEGATDTQYF.

The genes are TRBV5-1 and TRBJ2-7; there is no DNA to check the TCRdb D call of TRBD2. The CDR3 has 16 residues. Germline V gene lookup returns CDR1 SGHRS and CDR2 YFSETQ. CDR3 protein: CASSLAGSGRIYEQYF.

The gene calls are TRBV20-1 and TRBJ2-7; the D call from TCRdb, TRBD2, cannot be confirmed without DNA. This CDR3 comprises 14 residues. Germline lookup yields CDR1 DFQATT and CDR2 SNEGSKA (reference sequence). The CDR3 region is CSARGLAGDHEQYF.

The chain links TRBV20-1 to TRBJ1-6; with no DNA, the TCRdb D assignment of TRBD1 cannot be verified. Germline CDR1 and CDR2: DFQATT and SNEGSKA (reference sequence). The CDR3 sequence is 15 residues long. CDR3 amino acids: CSARFPGTGDSPLHF.

The gene calls are TRBV19 and TRBJ1-6; TCRdb lists TRBD1, though no DNA is available to test this call. The CDR3 has 16 amino acids. Per the germline V gene, CDR1 is LNHDA and CDR2 is SQIVND (reference sequence). CDR3 sequence: CASTLSFDRGHSPLHF.

J is TRBJ2-1 and V is TRBV5-1; TCRdb returns TRBD1, unconfirmable since there is no DNA. From germline, CDR1 is SGHRS and CDR2 YFSETQ. This CDR3 is 15 amino acids long. The CDR3 sequence: CASRKGQGSYNEQFF.

This chain links TRBV5-1 with TRBJ2-7. Germline CDR1 and CDR2: SGHRS and YFSETQ. CDR3 size: 12 residues. The CDR3 spells CASSLVSDEQYF.

The chain joins TRBV12-3 or TRBV12-4 to TRBJ2-2; there is no DNA to check the TCRdb D call of TRBD2. This CDR3 region has 15 residues. The CDR3 loop is CASRGLAANTGELFF.

The chain recombines TRBV14 with TRBJ2-5; TCRdb's D call of TRBD1 is untestable without DNA. CDR3 length equals 13 residues. Germline values: CDR1 SGHDN, CDR2 FVKESK. This CDR3 is CASSHPWTGPRNF. The variable domain in full, with the rest retrieved from reference TRBV14 and TRBJ2-5, is EAGVTQFPSHSVIEKGQTVTLRCDPISGHDNLYWYRRVMGKEIKFLLHFVKESKQDESGMPNNRFLAERTGGTYSTLKVQPAELEDSGVYFCASSHPWTGPRNFGPGTRLLVL.

The gene calls are TRBV7-2 and TRBJ1-1. This CDR3 has 15 amino acids. CDR1 SGHTA and CDR2 FQGNSA come from the germline V gene. The CDR3 is CASSSTLGGTSEAFF.

The chain has TRBV29-1 and TRBJ1-2; TCRdb's D call of TRBD1 is untestable without DNA. Germline CDR1 is SQVTM and CDR2 is ANQGSEA. The CDR3 loop spans 16 amino acids. The CDR3 reads CSVEGQGGGGIYGYTF.